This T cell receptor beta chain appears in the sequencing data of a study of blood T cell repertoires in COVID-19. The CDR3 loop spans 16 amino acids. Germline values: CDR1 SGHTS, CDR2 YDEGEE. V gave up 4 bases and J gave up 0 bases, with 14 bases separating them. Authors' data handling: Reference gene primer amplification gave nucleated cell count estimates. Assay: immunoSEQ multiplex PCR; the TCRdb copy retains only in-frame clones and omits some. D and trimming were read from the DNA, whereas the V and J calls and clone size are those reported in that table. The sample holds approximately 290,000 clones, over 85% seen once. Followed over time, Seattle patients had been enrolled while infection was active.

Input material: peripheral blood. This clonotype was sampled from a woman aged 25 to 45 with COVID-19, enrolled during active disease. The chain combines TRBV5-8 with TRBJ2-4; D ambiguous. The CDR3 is CASSPQPLLAKNIQYF. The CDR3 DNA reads TGTGCCAGCAGCCCCCAACCGCTACTAGCCAAAAACATTCAGTACTTC.